The 12 T cell receptor beta chains below come from one sample, sequenced in a study of blood T cell repertoires in COVID-19. Data came from immunoSEQ multiplex PCR; TCRdb stores just in-frame clones and leaves some out. This table has 150,000 to 200,000 clones, roughly 80% appearing once. Material for sequencing was peripheral blood. These receptors were obtained from a woman at least 80 years old with acute or convalescent COVID-19.

The V and J genes are TRBV24-1 and TRBJ2-7; 8 nucleotides agree with TRBD1. The junction had 9 bases not matched to a gene; V was cut back by 6 bases and J by 3 bases. Per germline, CDR1 KGHDR and CDR2 SFDVKD. The CDR3 has 15 residues. The CDR3 DNA reads as TGTGCCACCAGTCGAACAGGGGGAGCCCTCTACGAGCAGTACTTC. This gives the protein CATSRTGGALYEQYF.

The rearrangement joins TRBV12-1 to TRBJ2-4; the D call in the table, TRBD1, was not verified against the DNA. TRBV12-1 is assigned pseudogene status. The CDR3 is 16 residues long. The CDR3 is CASSSEDREPHNIQYF. CDR3 coding DNA: TGTGCCAGCAGCTCCGAGGACAGGGAACCCCACAACATTCAGTACTTC.

The chain has TRBV5-1 and TRBJ1-6, with 7 bases aligning to TRBD1. The J segment lost 6 bases and the V segment lost 0 bases, leaving 6 bases of the junction unmatched. The CDR3 runs 16 residues. Germline CDR1 reads SGHRS; CDR2 reads YFSETQ. This CDR3 is CASSLDPGTANSPLHF. DNA of the CDR3: TGCGCCAGCAGCTTGGACCCAGGGACAGCTAATTCACCCCTCCACTTT.

The chain joins TRBV25-1 to TRBJ2-1; tentative D call: TRBD2 (6 bases). The CDR3 length is 15 residues. Between the trimmed V and J ends, which lost 5 bases and 5 bases, there was a span of 16 bases. CDR1 and CDR2 (germline): MGHDK, SYGVNS. The CDR3 bases are TGTGCCAGCAGTCCGCCGGGACTTCAGGACAATGAGCAGTTCTTC. As protein: CASSPPGLQDNEQFF.

The chain employs TRBV7-9 and TRBJ1-1; weak D call: TRBD1 (6 bases). Germline V gene sequence: CDR1 SEHNR, CDR2 FQNEAQ (reference sequence). V was clipped by 3 bases and J by 5 bases, with 13 bases between them. The CDR3 covers 14 residues. For the CDR3, the DNA is TGTGCCAGCAGCTTTCAGACAGGTGGGACTGAAGCTTTCTTT. As protein: CASSFQTGGTEAFF. The full variable domain, its missing parts supplied by reference TRBV7-9 and TRBJ1-1, is DTGVSQNPRHKITKRGQNVTFRCDPISEHNRLYWYRQTLGQGPEFLTYFQNEAQLEKSRLLSDRFSAERPKGSFSTLEIQRTEQGDSAMYLCASSFQTGGTEAFFGQGTRLTVV.

The chain links TRBV7-2 to TRBJ1-2; possibly TRBD1 for D (5 bases). The CDR3 covers 15 residues. V was clipped by 4 bases and J by 1 base, with 13 bases between them. Per germline, CDR1 SGHTA and CDR2 FQGNSA. CDR3 nucleotides: TGTGCCAGCAGCTCAGGTAGCCAGGGTAACTATGGCTACACCTTC. Its translation: CASSSGSQGNYGYTF.

The gene calls are TRBV9 and TRBJ2-7, with D perhaps TRBD2 (6 bases). Germline V lookup: CDR1 SGDLS, CDR2 YYNGEE. The CDR3 totals 13 residues. V shed 4 bases and J shed 3 bases, with 11 bases lying between them. As DNA, the CDR3 is TGTGCCAGCAGCCCCGGGAGAAACTACGAGCAGTACTTC. Amino acid sequence: CASSPGRNYEQYF.

There are a few counts of this clone. The CDR3 sequence: CASSLERGRAGYTF. DNA for the CDR3: TGTGCCAGCAGCTTAGAGAGGGGGCGGGCTGGCTACACCTTC. V is TRBV7-2 and J is TRBJ1-2; 7 nucleotides line up with TRBD1. V trimming: 1 base; J trimming: 7 bases; junction bases outside the gene matches: 6. This CDR3 region has 14 residues. Germline-derived CDR1 and CDR2 are SGHTA and FQGNSA.

This rearrangement joins TRBV28 to TRBJ1-2; D unclear. Deletions cut 3 bases from V and 2 bases from J, with 7 bases between. This CDR3 spans 13 amino acids. Germline assignment: CDR1 MDHEN and CDR2 SYDVKM. As DNA, the CDR3 is TGTGCCAGCAGTTTCGGGTTAAACTATGGCTACACCTTC. This translates into CASSFGLNYGYTF.

This chain connects TRBV19 to TRBJ1-4; 10 bases line up with TRBD1. The CDR3 is made up of 15 amino acids. Germline-derived CDR1 and CDR2 are LNHDA and SQIVND (reference sequence). The junction had 8 bases not matched to a gene; V was cut back by 5 bases and J by 8 bases. The CDR3 loop reads CASSVGQGEWEKLFF. CDR3 sequence (DNA): TGTGCCAGTAGTGTTGGACAGGGGGAATGGGAAAAACTGTTTTTT.

The V and J genes are TRBV19 and TRBJ2-7, with 11 bases lining up with TRBD2. V was clipped by 5 bases and J by 2 bases; unmatched bases: 8. CDR1 and CDR2 from the germline V gene are LNHDA and SQIVND (reference sequence). CDR3 length: 16 residues. CDR3 protein: CASSPLAGAVTYEQYF. In DNA form, the CDR3 reads TGTGCCAGTAGTCCACTAGCGGGAGCAGTAACCTACGAGCAGTACTTC.

The CDR3 reads CASSREGTEAFF. For the CDR3, the DNA is TGCGCCAGCAGCCGGGAGGGCACTGAAGCTTTCTTT. The chain couples TRBV5-1 to TRBJ1-1, with D hard to call. The CDR3 extends over 12 amino acids. Between the trimmed V and J ends, which lost 4 bases and 4 bases, there was a span of 8 bases. Per the germline V gene, CDR1 is SGHRS and CDR2 is YFSETQ. Together with reference TRBV5-1 and TRBJ1-1, the CDR3 gives the full variable domain: KAGVTQTPRYLIKTRGQQVTLSCSPISGHRSVSWYQQTPGQGLQFLFEYFSETQRNKGNFPGRFSGRQFSNSRSEMNVSTLELGDSALYLCASSREGTEAFFGQGTRLTVV.